The rows below give T cell receptor beta chains drawn from one sample of a study of vaccination and CD4 T cells after COVID-19. For these TCRs, the target antigens are not known. Each CDR3 protein is one row after TCRdb ran MiXCR on the PCR reads. The sample yields 14,000 or so distinct CDR3 sequences, 55% seen once. The sample taken for sequencing was CD4+ T cells from blood, cultured in vitro. The receptor set was obtained from a human donor who had recovered from COVID-19. CDR3s include the opening cysteine and the closing phenylalanine or tryptophan. The D gene is left open where the match is weak. Only some rows state a clone size, as once, few, many or a class for expanded clones.

d_gene | abundance | j_gene | v_gene | CDR3aa | CDR3nt
- | - | TRBJ2-1 | TRBV24-1 | CATSEPRPGRGEQFF | TGTGCCACCAGTGAGCCGAGACCGGGCCGGGGTGAGCAGTTCTTC
- | - | TRBJ2-3 | TRBV2 | CASRGGGRTDTQYF | TGTGCCAGCAGGGGAGGGGGTCGCACAGATACGCAGTATTTT
- | - | TRBJ2-5 | TRBV28 | CASSPGALSGPQETQYF | TGTGCCAGCAGTCCGGGAGCGTTATCTGGGCCACAAGAGACCCAGTACTTC
TRBD2 | - | TRBJ2-3 | TRBV10-3 | CAISDTAGVTDTQYF | TGTGCCATCAGTGATACCGCGGGAGTCACAGATACGCAGTATTTT
- | - | TRBJ1-2 | TRBV18 | CASSPGRANYGYTF | TGTGCCAGCTCACCGGGCAGAGCTAACTATGGCTACACCTTC
TRBD2 | once | TRBJ2-1 | TRBV5-1 | CASSFGLAGGRRYNEQFF | TGCGCCAGCAGCTTCGGACTAGCGGGAGGCCGGAGGTACAATGAGCAGTTCTTC
TRBD2 | - | TRBJ2-1 | TRBV28 | CASSLTGRDEQFF | TGTGCCAGCAGTTTAACCGGGAGGGATGAGCAGTTCTTC
TRBD2 | - | TRBJ2-3 | TRBV2 | CASTQGGRVDTQYF | TGTGCCAGCACTCAAGGTGGGAGGGTAGATACGCAGTATTTT
TRBD1 | - | TRBJ1-5 | TRBV2 | CASSGDREGQPQHF | TGTGCCAGCAGCGGGGACAGGGAGGGCCAGCCCCAGCATTTT
TRBD1 | - | TRBJ2-7 | TRBV20-1 | CSAGTGSSYEQYF | TGCAGTGCTGGGACAGGGAGCTCCTACGAGCAGTACTTC
TRBD1 | - | TRBJ1-1 | TRBV28 | CASSLLLVGQGETEAFF | TGTGCCAGCAGTTTATTATTGGTGGGACAGGGAGAAACTGAAGCTTTCTTT
- | - | TRBJ2-2 | TRBV7-3 | CASSSGGRGTGELFF | TGTGCCAGCAGTTCCGGGGGGCGCGGTACCGGGGAGCTGTTTTTT
TRBD2 | - | TRBJ2-1 | TRBV20-1 | CSARGTSGRFFNEQFF | TGCAGTGCCAGAGGGACTAGCGGGAGGTTTTTCAATGAGCAGTTCTTC
TRBD1 | - | TRBJ1-5 | TRBV6-4 | CATLWGGQGAIGNQPQHF | TGTGCCACCCTATGGGGGGGACAGGGGGCGATAGGCAATCAGCCCCAGCATTTT
TRBD1 | - | TRBJ2-3 | TRBV19 | CASRPRQGVTDTQYF | TGTGCCAGTAGGCCCAGACAGGGGGTAACAGATACGCAGTATTTT
- | few | TRBJ1-1 | TRBV20-1 | CSARDRLSGNTEAFF | TGCAGTGCTAGAGATCGCTTATCGGGTAACACTGAAGCTTTCTTT
TRBD2 | - | TRBJ2-5 | TRBV20-1 | CSARGLAGETQYF | TGCAGTGCTAGAGGACTAGCGGGAGAGACCCAGTACTTC
- | - | TRBJ1-2 | TRBV7-3 | CASSSKVRGDTF | TGTGCCAGCAGCTCCAAGGTACGAGGGGACACCTTC
- | - | TRBJ1-3 | TRBV19 | CASSKDRAGNTIYF | TGTGCCAGTAGTAAGGACCGCGCTGGAAACACCATATATTTT
- | - | TRBJ1-1 | TRBV6-1 | CASSAEGLSTEAFF | TGTGCCAGCAGTGCAGAGGGTCTGAGCACTGAAGCTTTCTTT
- | few | TRBJ1-5 | TRBV6-2/TRBV6-3 | CASKAGTLNQPQHF | TGTGCCAGCAAGGCAGGGACGCTCAATCAGCCCCAGCATTTT
- | - | TRBJ2-7 | TRBV4-2 | CASSQGGDSYEQYF | TGTGCCAGCAGCCAAGGCGGGGATTCCTACGAGCAGTACTTC
- | few | TRBJ1-1 | TRBV6-1 | CASREAPQGPEAFF | TGTGCCAGCAGGGAAGCCCCGCAGGGCCCTGAAGCTTTCTTT
- | once | TRBJ1-4 | TRBV7-2 | CASSFGREKLFF | TGTGCCAGCAGCTTTGGCAGGGAAAAACTGTTTTTT
- | few | TRBJ2-5 | TRBV11-3 | CASSRGQQETQYF | TGTGCCAGCAGCCGAGGACAGCAAGAGACCCAGTACTTC
TRBD2 | - | TRBJ2-3 | TRBV27 | CASTPGVLAVTDTQYF | TGTGCCAGCACCCCAGGGGTACTAGCGGTCACAGATACGCAGTATTTT
TRBD2 | once | TRBJ2-3 | TRBV10-3 | CAISAHLAGVGDTQYF | TGTGCCATCAGTGCCCATCTAGCGGGAGTAGGAGATACGCAGTATTTT
TRBD2 | - | TRBJ2-3 | TRBV19 | CASSHPRRALAGGRDTQYF | TGTGCCAGTAGTCATCCCAGACGGGCACTAGCGGGAGGGCGGGATACGCAGTATTTT
- | - | TRBJ2-3 | TRBV2 | CASNPPFTDTQYF | TGTGCCAGCAACCCTCCCTTCACAGATACGCAGTATTTT
- | - | TRBJ2-2 | TRBV6-1 | CASSRSWVPSNTGELFF | TGTGCCAGCAGCCGAAGTTGGGTTCCCTCTAACACCGGGGAGCTGTTTTTT
- | few | TRBJ2-5 | TRBV12-3/TRBV12-4 | CASSLPYDRNWETQYF | TGTGCCAGCAGTTTACCATACGACAGGAATTGGGAGACCCAGTACTTC
- | once | TRBJ2-2 | TRBV20-1 | CSARQDTGELFF | TGCAGTGCCCGACAAGACACCGGGGAGCTGTTTTTT
- | once | TRBJ2-5 | TRBV24-1 | CATSDGLPWETQYF | TGTGCCACCAGTGATGGACTACCTTGGGAGACCCAGTACTTC
- | - | TRBJ1-1 | TRBV6-1 | CASSGGEFTEAFF | TGTGCCAGCAGTGGCGGGGAGTTTACTGAAGCTTTCTTT
TRBD1 | - | TRBJ1-6 | TRBV5-4 | CASRRDRGRSPLHF | TGTGCCAGCAGGAGAGACAGGGGGCGATCACCCCTCCACTTT
TRBD2 | - | TRBJ2-1 | TRBV6-1 | CASRRGSLDEQFF | TGTGCCAGCAGGCGCGGGAGTTTGGATGAGCAGTTCTTC
TRBD1 | - | TRBJ1-5 | TRBV2 | CASSGGQGNQPQHF | TGTGCCAGCAGTGGGGGACAGGGAAATCAGCCCCAGCATTTT
TRBD2 | - | TRBJ2-1 | TRBV20-1 | CSAPITSGTHNEQFF | TGCAGTGCTCCAATAACTAGCGGGACCCACAATGAGCAGTTCTTC
- | - | TRBJ2-5 | TRBV18 | CASSPGGRVQETQYF | TGTGCCAGCTCACCGGGTGGTCGAGTCCAAGAGACCCAGTACTTC
- | - | TRBJ2-5 | TRBV27 | CASSLSYKTQETQYF | TGTGCCAGCAGTTTATCCTACAAAACACAAGAGACCCAGTACTTC
TRBD2 | once | TRBJ2-5 | TRBV20-1 | CSAREGSSGPNQYF | TGCAGTGCTAGGGAGGGGTCTAGCGGGCCGAACCAGTACTTC